The 32 T cell receptor beta chains reported below all come from one sample, sequenced in a study of T-cell reconstitution after alpha-beta-depleted transplantation in children. As it was prepared, the TCRbeta library received unique molecular identifiers. TCRdb fed the PCR reads into MiXCR, producing one record per CDR3 protein. The sample shows under 400,000 distinct CDR3 sequences, over 20% of them seen only once. The sample consisted of PBMCs, mostly from graft donor cells, taken 180 days after TCRalphabeta/CD19-depleted stem cell transplant. Source of these receptors: a male patient under 18 who had a stem cell transplant for acute lymphoblastic leukemia, so the T cells may come from the graft donor.

This clonotype has more than one count but fewer than ten. The rearrangement links TRBV5-4 to TRBJ2-1; D remains unclear. In germline, CDR1 is SGHNT, CDR2 YYREEE (reference sequence). This CDR3 spans 14 amino acids. Between the trimmed V and J ends, which lost 0 bases and 4 bases, there was a span of 8 bases. The CDR3 region is CASSLGGFYNEQFF. In nucleotides, the CDR3 is TGTGCCAGCAGCTTGGGAGGCTTTTACAATGAGCAGTTCTTC.

The CDR3 region is CASSLGQVATNEKLFF. The CDR3 DNA is TGTGCCAGCAGCCTCGGACAGGTTGCAACTAATGAAAAACTGTTTTTT. This chain links TRBV7-8 with TRBJ1-4; TRBD1 aligns across 7 bases. With V trimmed by 5 bases and J by 0 bases, 6 bases remained unmatched. This CDR3 comprises 16 residues. Germline CDR1 and CDR2: SGHVS and FQNEAQ.

This clonotype was picked up a small number of times. The chain recombines TRBV7-6 with TRBJ2-3, with a weak D call TRBD2 (5 bases). From germline, CDR1 is SGHVS and CDR2 FNYEAQ. The V end was cut by 5 bases, the J end by 0 bases, with 12 bases between. The length of the CDR3 is 15 residues. CDR3 region: CASSPLRTSTDTQYF. As DNA, the CDR3 is TGTGCCAGCAGCCCGCTTAGGACTAGCACAGATACGCAGTATTTT.

This sequence joins TRBV9 and TRBJ2-6; 9 bases are a match to TRBD1. The CDR3 totals 18 residues. After removal of 3 bases from V and 2 bases from J, the junction contained 9 bases not matched to a gene. Germline V CDR1 and CDR2: SGDLS, YYNGEE. CDR3 in amino acids: CASSALGQGKPGANVLTF. CDR3 DNA sequence: TGTGCCAGCAGCGCCCTAGGACAGGGGAAACCTGGGGCCAACGTCCTGACTTTC.

This clonotype was observed a few times. J is TRBJ2-3 and V is TRBV20-1; D is undetermined. Germline V lookup: CDR1 DFQATT, CDR2 SNEGSKA (reference sequence). Trimming took 7 bases from V and 3 from J, leaving 11 bases between them. The CDR3 has 12 amino acids. CDR3 sequence reads: CSEELWTDTQYF. The CDR3 bases are TGCAGTGAAGAACTGTGGACAGATACGCAGTATTTT.

This clonotype has only a few counts. This chain joins TRBV3-1 and TRBJ2-1; D unresolved. The length of the CDR3 is 12 residues. Germline V lookup: CDR1 LGHDT, CDR2 YNNKEL (reference sequence). The V end lost 3 bases, the J end lost 5 bases, and 5 bases lay between the germline ends. The CDR3 loop reads CASSHLHNEQFF. CDR3 sequence (DNA): TGTGCCAGCAGCCATCTCCACAATGAGCAGTTCTTC.

This clonotype has a handful of counts. This CDR3 is CASSWSDSPAYEQYF. In DNA, the CDR3 is TGCGCCAGCAGCTGGTCGGACAGCCCAGCCTACGAGCAGTACTTC. The V call is TRBV5-1, the J call TRBJ2-7, with TRBD1 as a possible D gene (6 bases). CDR1 and CDR2 from the germline V gene are SGHRS and YFSETQ. V was pared by 3 bases and J by 2 bases, with 15 bases between. The CDR3 extends over 15 amino acids.

This clonotype was counted a few times. The CDR3, as DNA: TGTGCCAGCAGCCACCCCGGGACTACCACAGATACGCAGTATTTT. Its translation: CASSHPGTTTDTQYF. The chain carries TRBV5-4 and TRBJ2-3, with TRBD2 matching 7 bases. Germline CDR1 is SGHNT and CDR2 is YYREEE (reference sequence). After removal of 4 bases from V and 2 bases from J, the junction contained 7 bases not matched to a gene. The CDR3 has 15 amino acids.

This chain uses TRBV11-3 with TRBJ2-1; TRBD2 agrees at 7 bases. Germline loops: CDR1 SGHNT, CDR2 YENEEA. The V and J ends lost 5 bases and 0 bases, in that order; junction bases with no gene match: 7. This CDR3 contains 16 residues. The CDR3: CASSPERGLSYNEQFF. As DNA, the CDR3 is TGTGCCAGCAGCCCGGAGCGGGGCCTCTCCTACAATGAGCAGTTCTTC. Filled out from reference TRBV11-3 and TRBJ2-1, the complete variable domain reads EAGVVQSPRYKIIEKKQPVAFWCNPISGHNTLYWYLQNLGQGPELLIRYENEEAVDDSQLPKDRFSAERLKGVDSTLKIQPAELGDSAVYLCASSPERGLSYNEQFFGPGTRLTVL.

The CDR3 DNA follows: TGTGCCAGCAGTTTATGGGGACAGGTGAGCTCCTACGAGCAGTACTTC. Translation: CASSLWGQVSSYEQYF. The gene calls are TRBV28 and TRBJ2-7, with 8 bases fitting TRBD1. V shed 0 bases, J shed 0 bases, and the junction held 4 bases outside the gene matches. The CDR3 totals 16 residues. Germline values: CDR1 MDHEN, CDR2 SYDVKM.

The chain links TRBV7-9 to TRBJ1-1; D gene unclear. The CDR3 totals 14 residues. CDR1 is SEHNR and CDR2 is FQNEAQ in the germline V gene (reference sequence). The V gene lost 1 base and the J gene lost 10 bases, with 16 bases spanning the gap. CDR3 in DNA: TGTGCCAGCAGCTTAGTTCCGGGATCCCCTGCAGCTTTCTTT. Its protein is CASSLVPGSPAAFF.

This clonotype showed up just a few times. In DNA form, the CDR3 reads TGTGCCAGCAGCTTAATAGCGGGATTGGAGGGAGATACGCAGTATTTT. This translates into CASSLIAGLEGDTQYF. This rearrangement joins TRBV7-3 to TRBJ2-3, with 8 bases aligning to TRBD2. With V trimmed by 1 base and J by 5 bases, 8 bases remained unmatched. In germline, CDR1 is SGHTA, CDR2 FQGTGA. There are 16 residues in the CDR3.

This clonotype has more than one count but fewer than ten. The gene calls are TRBV3-1 and TRBJ1-1, with a weak D call TRBD1 (5 bases). The CDR3 runs to 15 residues. The V gene lost 3 bases and the J gene lost 2 bases, with 13 bases spanning the gap. Germline loops: CDR1 LGHDT, CDR2 YNNKEL (reference sequence). CDR3 nucleotide sequence: TGTGCCAGCAGCCATTTCAGGGATTACAACACTGAAGCTTTCTTT. Residues: CASSHFRDYNTEAFF.

The V gene is TRBV24-1, the J gene TRBJ2-7; 9 positions agree with TRBD1. The CDR3 runs to 15 residues. The trim removed 4 bases at V and 4 bases at J, leaving 7 bases unmatched. From germline, CDR1 is KGHDR and CDR2 SFDVKD. The CDR3 protein is CATSETGTGSYEQYF. In DNA, the CDR3 is TGTGCCACCAGTGAGACCGGGACAGGGTCATACGAGCAGTACTTC.

This clonotype has just a few counts. The chain recombines TRBV7-9 with TRBJ2-1; D unresolved. The CDR3 contains 13 residues. Germline V gene sequence: CDR1 SEHNR, CDR2 FQNEAQ (reference sequence). V shed 4 bases and J shed 4 bases, with 8 bases lying between them. DNA for the CDR3: TGTGCCAGCAGCTCACGACTTTACAATGAGCAGTTCTTC. Translating it yields CASSSRLYNEQFF.

In this sample, this clonotype turned up a few times. The V and J genes are TRBV5-1 and TRBJ2-1; the match to TRBD2 covers 7 bases. The V and J ends lost 4 bases and 3 bases, in that order; junction bases with no gene match: 10. The CDR3 extends over 16 amino acids. Germline CDR1 reads SGHRS; CDR2 reads YFSETQ. CDR3 DNA: TGCGCCAGCAGCCTGCGTGGGCTAGCGGTCTACAATGAGCAGTTCTTC. Residues: CASSLRGLAVYNEQFF.

CDR3 residues: CASSRSLGFTEAFF. The CDR3 coding sequence is TGTGCCAGCAGCCGATCCCTAGGGTTCACTGAAGCTTTCTTT. The chain employs TRBV14 and TRBJ1-1; D gene uncertain. Between the trimmed V and J ends, which lost 4 bases and 4 bases, there was a span of 13 bases. This CDR3 spans 14 amino acids. Germline CDR1 is SGHDN and CDR2 is FVKESK.

The rearrangement joins TRBV7-9 to TRBJ1-1; 8 bases are a match to TRBD1. The germline CDR1 and CDR2 sequences are SEHNR and FQNEAQ (reference sequence). CDR3 length equals 15 residues. The V and J ends lost 5 bases and 3 bases, in that order; junction bases with no gene match: 8. CDR3 in amino acids: CASSPRTGKYTEAFF. The CDR3 coding sequence is TGTGCCAGCAGCCCAAGGACAGGGAAGTACACTGAAGCTTTCTTT.

The chain employs TRBV21-1 and TRBJ2-3; TRBD1, as called in the table, went unchecked against the DNA. TRBV21-1 is classified as a pseudogene. This CDR3 is built from 16 residues. CDR3: CASSKRWGAATDTQYF. The CDR3 DNA sequence: TGTGCCAGCAGCAAACGCTGGGGGGCGGCCACAGATACGCAGTATTTT.

This sequence joins TRBV6-1 and TRBJ2-7; 10 nucleotides line up with TRBD1. CDR1 is MNHNS and CDR2 is SASEGT in the germline V gene. The CDR3 has 15 amino acids. V dropped 5 bases and J dropped 5; count of bases not matched to a gene: 9. CDR3 sequence: CASSRVGTGANEQYF. CDR3 DNA sequence: TGTGCCAGCAGTAGGGTGGGGACAGGGGCCAACGAGCAGTACTTC.

The genes are TRBV2 and TRBJ2-7, with 8 bases lining up with TRBD1. The CDR3 contains 15 residues. Trimming cost V 5 bases and J 2 bases; bases outside gene matches: 8. Germline-derived CDR1 and CDR2 are SNHLY and FYNNEI. For the CDR3, the DNA is TGTGCCAGCAGTAAACCCGGGACAGGTACCTACGAGCAGTACTTC. Protein sequence: CASSKPGTGTYEQYF.

Notes on this clonotype: A much larger clone is a single base away; this may be a read error. V and J are TRBV29-1 and TRBJ1-2; D remains unclear. This CDR3 has 12 residues. Germline CDR1 reads SQVTM; CDR2 reads ANQGSEA. The CDR3 sequence: CSVKRIPYGDTF. DNA for the CDR3: TGCAGCGTTAAGCGGATCCCCTATGGCGACACCTTC.

This clonotype has a count of ten or more. The chain couples TRBV5-1 to TRBJ2-5, with a tentative D call TRBD1 (6 bases). Germline lookup yields CDR1 SGHRS and CDR2 YFSETQ. There are 13 residues in the CDR3. V lost 7 bases and J 7 bases, leaving 17 bases between the germline ends. CDR3: CASGWDISGTQYF. CDR3 nucleotides: TGCGCCAGCGGTTGGGACATTTCCGGGACCCAGTACTTC.

This clonotype has only a few counts. This rearrangement joins TRBV7-9 to TRBJ2-7; D unclear. This CDR3 has 15 amino acids. Germline CDR1 is SEHNR and CDR2 is FQNEAQ (reference sequence). Deletions cut 3 bases from V and 4 bases from J, with 16 bases between. The CDR3 DNA reads as TGTGCCAGCAGCTTCCCTAACCCCCCCCTTTACGAGCAGTACTTC. Protein: CASSFPNPPLYEQYF.

This clonotype turned up a few times. J is TRBJ2-7 and V is TRBV10-3, with 10 positions matching TRBD2. This CDR3 has 16 residues. Germline V gene data show CDR1 as ENHRY and CDR2 as SYGVKD. J lost 2 bases, V lost 6 bases, and 10 bases had no gene match. Here the CDR3 DNA reads TGTGCCATCAGGCGACTAGCGGGCTCAGAGGCCTACGAGCAGTACTTC. This gives the protein CAIRRLAGSEAYEQYF.

The chain couples TRBV4-1 to TRBJ2-4; 9 bases match TRBD2. Trimming took 3 bases from V and 4 from J; bases not matched to a gene: 16. Germline-derived CDR1 and CDR2 are MGHRA and YSYEKL. The CDR3 spans 19 residues. The chain's CDR3 is CASSHYAVVAGDLKNIQYF. Written as DNA, the CDR3 is TGCGCCAGCAGCCATTACGCGGTAGTAGCGGGAGACCTAAAAAACATTCAGTACTTC.

Only a few counts were recorded for this clonotype. J is TRBJ1-5 and V is TRBV7-8, with D perhaps matching TRBD1 (5 bases). The CDR3 contains 19 residues. The V end was cut by 5 bases, the J end by 1 base, with 24 bases between. Germline V gene sequence: CDR1 SGHVS, CDR2 FQNEAQ. CDR3 residues: CASSLPLMQGDRSNQPQHF. The CDR3 nucleotides read TGTGCCAGCAGCCTACCACTAATGCAAGGGGATAGGAGCAATCAGCCCCAGCATTTT.

This clonotype has more than one count but fewer than ten. V gene TRBV24-1 combines with J gene TRBJ1-1; TRBD1 agrees at 7 bases. V lost 4 bases to trimming and J lost 11 bases; unmatched junction nucleotides: 6. The V gene's germline CDR1 is KGHDR and CDR2 SFDVKD. This CDR3 spans 12 amino acids. The CDR3 DNA sequence: TGTGCCACCAGTGACCCCGGGACAGTCGCTTTCTTT. Translation: CATSDPGTVAFF.

This clonotype was picked up a small number of times. The rearrangement joins TRBV11-2 to TRBJ1-1, with 7 bases fitting TRBD1. The V and J ends lost 6 bases and 4 bases, in that order; junction bases with no gene match: 11. CDR3 size: 15 residues. Per germline, CDR1 SGHAT and CDR2 FQNNGV. CDR3 sequence: CASRRGQQKSTEAFF. In nucleotides, the CDR3 is TGTGCCAGCAGGCGGGGACAGCAAAAGAGCACTGAAGCTTTCTTT.

V usage is TRBV5-1 and J usage is TRBJ2-5, with D hard to call. The CDR3 has 16 residues. Germline CDR1 is SGHRS and CDR2 is YFSETQ. Deletions cut 0 bases from V and 0 bases from J, with 12 bases between. The CDR3 nucleotides are TGCGCCAGCAGCTTGGGGCGCGGTCTGTACCAAGAGACCCAGTACTTC. Residues: CASSLGRGLYQETQYF.

The chain recombines TRBV7-9 with TRBJ2-5, with 7 nucleotides matching TRBD1. The V gene's germline CDR1 is SEHNR and CDR2 FQNEAQ (reference sequence). Trimming took 6 bases from V and 5 from J; bases not matched to a gene: 12. The CDR3 is made up of 15 amino acids. Written as DNA, the CDR3 is TGTGCCAGCAGGGACAGGCATAACCTGGTGGAGACCCAGTACTTC. Protein product: CASRDRHNLVETQYF.

The V and J genes are TRBV5-1 and TRBJ2-3; a possible D gene is TRBD1 (5 bases). There are 13 residues in the CDR3. With 3 bases removed from V and 4 bases from J, the gap between germline ends came to 9 bases. Germline V gene sequence: CDR1 SGHRS, CDR2 YFSETQ. In nucleotides, the CDR3 is TGCGCCAGCAGCTACCGACAGCCAGATACGCAGTATTTT. This sequence encodes CASSYRQPDTQYF.